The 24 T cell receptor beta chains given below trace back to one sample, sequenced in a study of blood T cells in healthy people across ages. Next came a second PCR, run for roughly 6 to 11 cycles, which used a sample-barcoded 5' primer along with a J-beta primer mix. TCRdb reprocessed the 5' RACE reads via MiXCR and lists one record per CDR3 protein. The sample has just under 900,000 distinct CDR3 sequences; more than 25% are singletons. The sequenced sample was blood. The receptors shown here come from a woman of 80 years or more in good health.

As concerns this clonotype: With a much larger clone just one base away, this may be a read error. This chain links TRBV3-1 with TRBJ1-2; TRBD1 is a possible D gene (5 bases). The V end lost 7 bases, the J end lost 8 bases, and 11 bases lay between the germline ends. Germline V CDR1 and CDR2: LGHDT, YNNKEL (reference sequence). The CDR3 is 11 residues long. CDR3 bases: TGTGCCAGCAACCACCAGGGAGGCTACACCTTC. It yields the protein CASNHQGGYTF.

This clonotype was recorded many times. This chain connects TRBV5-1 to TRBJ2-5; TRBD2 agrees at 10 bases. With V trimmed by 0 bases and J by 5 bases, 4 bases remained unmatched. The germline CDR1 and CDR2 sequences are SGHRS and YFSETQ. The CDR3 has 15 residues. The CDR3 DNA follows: TGCGCCAGCAGCTTGGCTAGCGGGGGATCGGAGACCCAGTACTTC. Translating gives CASSLASGGSETQYF.

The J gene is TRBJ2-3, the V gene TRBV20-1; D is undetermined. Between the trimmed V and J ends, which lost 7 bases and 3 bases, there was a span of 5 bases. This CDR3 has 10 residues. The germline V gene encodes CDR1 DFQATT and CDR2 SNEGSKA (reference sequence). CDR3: CSDGTDTQYF. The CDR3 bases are TGCAGTGACGGGACAGATACGCAGTATTTT.

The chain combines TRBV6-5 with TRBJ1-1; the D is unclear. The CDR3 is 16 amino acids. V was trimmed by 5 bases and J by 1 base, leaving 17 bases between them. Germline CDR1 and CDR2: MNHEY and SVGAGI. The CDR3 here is CASSRTTRPGNTEAFF. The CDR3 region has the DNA TGTGCCAGCAGTCGAACGACCCGGCCCGGGAACACTGAAGCTTTCTTT.

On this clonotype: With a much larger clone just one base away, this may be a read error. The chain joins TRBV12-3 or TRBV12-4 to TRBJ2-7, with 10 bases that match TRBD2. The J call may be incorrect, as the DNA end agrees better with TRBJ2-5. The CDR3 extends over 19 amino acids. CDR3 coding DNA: TGTGCCAGCAGACGAGGTTTGACAGCGGGGGGGCAATCCCCCAAGACCCAGTACTTC. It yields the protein CASRRGLTAGGQSPKTQYF.

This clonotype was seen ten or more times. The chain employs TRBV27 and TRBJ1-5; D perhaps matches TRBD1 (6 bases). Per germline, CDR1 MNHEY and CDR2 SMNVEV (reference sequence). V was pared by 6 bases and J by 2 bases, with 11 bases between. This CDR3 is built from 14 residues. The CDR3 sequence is CASRLQGGNQPQHF. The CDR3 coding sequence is TGTGCCAGCAGGTTACAGGGAGGCAATCAGCCCCAGCATTTT.

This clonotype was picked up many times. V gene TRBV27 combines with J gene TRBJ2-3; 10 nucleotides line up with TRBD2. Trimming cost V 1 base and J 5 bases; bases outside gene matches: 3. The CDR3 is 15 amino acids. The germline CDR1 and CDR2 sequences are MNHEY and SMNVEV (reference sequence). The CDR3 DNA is TGTGCCAGCAGTTTATGGGCTAGCGGGGGAGATACGCAGTATTTT. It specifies CASSLWASGGDTQYF.

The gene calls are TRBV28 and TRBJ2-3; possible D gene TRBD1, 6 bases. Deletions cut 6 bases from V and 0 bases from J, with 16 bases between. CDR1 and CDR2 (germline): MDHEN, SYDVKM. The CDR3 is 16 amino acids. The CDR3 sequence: CASSSGTYKSTDTQYF. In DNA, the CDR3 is TGTGCCAGCAGCTCGGGGACATACAAAAGCACAGATACGCAGTATTTT.

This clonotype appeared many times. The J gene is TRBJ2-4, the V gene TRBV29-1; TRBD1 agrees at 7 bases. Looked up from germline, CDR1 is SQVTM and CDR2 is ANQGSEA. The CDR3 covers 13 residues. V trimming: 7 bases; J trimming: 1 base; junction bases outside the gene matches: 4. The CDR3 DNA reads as TGCAGCGCGCGCAGGGGGGCCAAAAACATTCAGTACTTC. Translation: CSARRGAKNIQYF.

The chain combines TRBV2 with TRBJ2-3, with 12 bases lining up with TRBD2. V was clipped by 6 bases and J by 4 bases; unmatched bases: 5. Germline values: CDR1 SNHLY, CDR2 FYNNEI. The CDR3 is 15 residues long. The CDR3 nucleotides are TGTGCCAGCAGAGACTCTAGCGGGGGGGCAGATACGCAGTATTTT. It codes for CASRDSSGGADTQYF.

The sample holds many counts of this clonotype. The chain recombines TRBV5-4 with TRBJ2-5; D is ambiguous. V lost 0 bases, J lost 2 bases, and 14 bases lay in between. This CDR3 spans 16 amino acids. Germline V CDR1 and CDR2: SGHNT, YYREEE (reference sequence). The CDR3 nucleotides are TGTGCCAGCAGCTTGGAGTTAGGCAGGAGTCAAGAGACCCAGTACTTC. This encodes CASSLELGRSQETQYF.

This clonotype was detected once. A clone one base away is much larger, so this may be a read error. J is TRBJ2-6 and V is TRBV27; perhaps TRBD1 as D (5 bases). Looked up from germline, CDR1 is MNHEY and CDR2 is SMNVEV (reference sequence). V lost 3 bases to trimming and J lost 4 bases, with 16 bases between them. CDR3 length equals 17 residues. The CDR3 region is CASSFRVQGAGANVLTF. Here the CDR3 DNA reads TGTGCCAGCAGTTTCCGAGTCCAGGGTGCAGGGGCCAACGTCCTGACTTTC. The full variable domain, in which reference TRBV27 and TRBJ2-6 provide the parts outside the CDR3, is EAQVTQNPRYLITVTGKKLTVTCSQNMNHEYMSWYRQDPGLGLRQIYYSMNVEVTDKGDVPEGYKVSRKEKRNFPLILESPSPNQTSLYFCASSFRVQGAGANVLTFGAGSRLTVL.

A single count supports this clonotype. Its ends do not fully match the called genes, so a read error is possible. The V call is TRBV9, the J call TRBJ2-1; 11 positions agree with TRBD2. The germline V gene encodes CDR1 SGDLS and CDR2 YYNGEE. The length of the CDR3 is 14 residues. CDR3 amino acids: CASSRTSGYNKQFF. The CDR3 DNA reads TGTGCCAGCAGCAGGACTAGCGGGTACAATAAGCAGTTCTTC.

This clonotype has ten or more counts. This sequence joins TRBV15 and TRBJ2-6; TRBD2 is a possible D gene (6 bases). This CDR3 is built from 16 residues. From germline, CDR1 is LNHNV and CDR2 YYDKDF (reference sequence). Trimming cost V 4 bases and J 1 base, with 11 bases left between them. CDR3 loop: CATSTGGFSGANVLTF. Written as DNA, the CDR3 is TGTGCCACCAGCACAGGAGGGTTTTCTGGGGCCAACGTCCTGACTTTC. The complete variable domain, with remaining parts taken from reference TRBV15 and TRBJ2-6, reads DAMVIQNPRYQVTQFGKPVTLSCSQTLNHNVMYWYQQKSSQAPKLLFHYYDKDFNNEADTPDNFQSRRPNTSFCFLDIRSPGLGDTAMYLCATSTGGFSGANVLTFGAGSRLTVL.

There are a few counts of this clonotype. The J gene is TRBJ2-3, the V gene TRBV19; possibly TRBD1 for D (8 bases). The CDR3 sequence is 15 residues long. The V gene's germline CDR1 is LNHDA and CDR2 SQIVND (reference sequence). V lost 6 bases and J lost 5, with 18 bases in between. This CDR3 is CASSRGDRRGDTQYF. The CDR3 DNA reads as TGTGCCAGTAGCCGGGGGGACAGGCGGGGAGATACGCAGTATTTT.

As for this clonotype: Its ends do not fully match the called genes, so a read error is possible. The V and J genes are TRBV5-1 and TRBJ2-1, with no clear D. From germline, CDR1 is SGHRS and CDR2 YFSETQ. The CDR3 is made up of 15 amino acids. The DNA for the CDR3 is TGCGCCGGCAGCTTGGTGGTAAGCTCCTACAATGAGCAGTGCTTC. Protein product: CAGSLVVSSYNEQCF.

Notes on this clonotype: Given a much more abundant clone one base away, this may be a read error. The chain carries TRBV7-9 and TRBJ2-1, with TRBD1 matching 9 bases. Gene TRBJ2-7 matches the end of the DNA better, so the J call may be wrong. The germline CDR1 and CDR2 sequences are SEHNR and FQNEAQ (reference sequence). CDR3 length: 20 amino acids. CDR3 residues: CASSFTTWIRDRVSYNEQYF. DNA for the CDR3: TGTGCCAGCAGCTTTACGACATGGATCAGGGACAGGGTCTCCTACAATGAGCAGTACTTC.

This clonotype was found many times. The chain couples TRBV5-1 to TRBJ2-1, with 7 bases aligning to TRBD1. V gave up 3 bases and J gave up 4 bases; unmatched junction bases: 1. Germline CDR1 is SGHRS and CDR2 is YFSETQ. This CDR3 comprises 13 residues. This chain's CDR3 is CASSSRGYNEQFF. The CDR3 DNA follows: TGCGCCAGCAGCTCCAGGGGGTACAATGAGCAGTTCTTC.

CDR3 nucleotide sequence: TGTGCCAGCAGTTTTCCAGGTGGCGGGTACAATGAGCAGTTCTTC. It codes for CASSFPGGGYNEQFF. V is TRBV28 and J is TRBJ2-1; TRBD2 is a possible D gene (5 bases). The length of the CDR3 is 15 residues. Germline V CDR1 and CDR2: MDHEN, SYDVKM. Trimming pared 3 bases from V and 4 bases from J, leaving 13 bases between.

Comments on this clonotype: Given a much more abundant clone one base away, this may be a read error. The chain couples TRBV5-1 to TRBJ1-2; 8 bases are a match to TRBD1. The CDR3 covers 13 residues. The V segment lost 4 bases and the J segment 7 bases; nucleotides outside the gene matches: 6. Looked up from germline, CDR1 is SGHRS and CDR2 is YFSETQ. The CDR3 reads CASSREQGVGYTF. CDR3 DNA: TGCGCCAGCAGCCGTGAACAGGGGGTTGGCTACACCTTC.

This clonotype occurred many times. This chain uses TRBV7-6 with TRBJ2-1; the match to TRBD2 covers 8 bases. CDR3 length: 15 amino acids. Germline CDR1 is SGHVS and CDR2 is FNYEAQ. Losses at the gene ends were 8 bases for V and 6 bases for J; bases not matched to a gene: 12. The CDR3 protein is CASGTPGGAFNEQFF. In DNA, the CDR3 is TGTGCCAGCGGAACGCCCGGGGGGGCTTTCAATGAGCAGTTCTTC.

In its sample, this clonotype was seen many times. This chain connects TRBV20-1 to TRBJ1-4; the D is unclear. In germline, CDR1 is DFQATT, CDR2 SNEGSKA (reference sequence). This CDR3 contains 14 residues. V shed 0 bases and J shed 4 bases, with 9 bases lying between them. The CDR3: CSARDLRLNEKLFF. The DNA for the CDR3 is TGCAGTGCTAGAGATCTGAGACTTAATGAAAAACTGTTTTTT.

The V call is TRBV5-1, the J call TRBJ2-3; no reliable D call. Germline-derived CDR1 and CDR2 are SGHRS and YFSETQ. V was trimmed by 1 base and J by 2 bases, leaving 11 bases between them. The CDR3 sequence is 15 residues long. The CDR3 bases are TGCGCCAGCAGCTTGATGTCCGGGTACACAGATACGCAGTATTTT. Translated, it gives CASSLMSGYTDTQYF.

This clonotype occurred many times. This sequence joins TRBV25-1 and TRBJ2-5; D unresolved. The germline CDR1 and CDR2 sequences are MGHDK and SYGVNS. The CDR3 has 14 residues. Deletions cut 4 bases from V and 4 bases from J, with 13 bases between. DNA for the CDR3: TGTGCCAGCAGTGGTAGTCCAAGGGCAGAGACCCAGTACTTC. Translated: CASSGSPRAETQYF.